A selection of T cell receptor beta chains follows, all from one sample in a study of cytomegalovirus exposure and HLA in healthy donors. The assay was immunoSEQ multiplex PCR, and TCRdb's table has in-frame clones only and misses some. Of approximately 130,000 clones in the sample, approximately 78% are singletons; the top ten hold 8.1%. Material for sequencing was PBMCs. These receptors all stem from a woman in her 50s in good health and CMV-seropositive. CDR3s include the opening cysteine and the closing phenylalanine or tryptophan. The D gene is left open where the match is weak. Where a row states a size, it is once, few, many or the class of an expanded clone; other rows omit it.

j_call: TRBJ2-1
clone_size: -
d_call: -
v_call: TRBV7-2
cdr3_nt: TGTGCCAGCAGCTTAGTGCAGCGGGAGCAGTTCTTC
cdr3_aa: CASSLVQREQFF

j_call: TRBJ2-5
clone_size: once
d_call: -
v_call: TRBV6-7
cdr3_nt: TGTGCCAGCAGTTACTCCCCCCGGGTTGTTGCCGGAGAGACCCAGTACTTC
cdr3_aa: CASSYSPRVVAGETQYF

j_call: TRBJ1-1
clone_size: -
d_call: TRBD1
v_call: TRBV6-1
cdr3_nt: TGTGCCAGCACCAGGGACAGGGCTAATGAAGCTTTCTTT
cdr3_aa: CASTRDRANEAFF

j_call: TRBJ2-7
clone_size: -
d_call: TRBD2
v_call: TRBV18
cdr3_nt: TGTGCCAGCTCACCACCGAACAGAGCGGGAGATTACGAGCAGTACTTC
cdr3_aa: CASSPPNRAGDYEQYF

j_call: TRBJ1-1
clone_size: few
d_call: TRBD1
v_call: TRBV7-2
cdr3_nt: TGTGCCAGCAGTTTTAAACAGGGGGCTGGGTCTTTCTTT
cdr3_aa: CASSFKQGAGSFF

j_call: TRBJ1-5
clone_size: -
d_call: TRBD1
v_call: TRBV4-1
cdr3_nt: TGCGCCAGCAGCCGGACAGGGGTAAGTCAGCCCCAGCATTTT
cdr3_aa: CASSRTGVSQPQHF

j_call: TRBJ2-3
clone_size: -
d_call: -
v_call: TRBV18
cdr3_nt: TGTGCCAGCTCACCAAGCGGAATGACAGATACGCAGTATTTT
cdr3_aa: CASSPSGMTDTQYF

j_call: TRBJ2-1
clone_size: few
d_call: TRBD2
v_call: TRBV6-5
cdr3_nt: TGTGCCAGCAGTTATGTGACTAGCGGGAGGGTCTATGAGCAGTTCTTC
cdr3_aa: CASSYVTSGRVYEQFF

j_call: TRBJ2-1
clone_size: -
d_call: -
v_call: TRBV7-3
cdr3_nt: TGTGCCAGCAGCCTGGCGGTCAGCTCCTACAATGAGCAGTTCTTC
cdr3_aa: CASSLAVSSYNEQFF

j_call: TRBJ2-3
clone_size: -
d_call: TRBD1
v_call: TRBV5-1
cdr3_nt: TGCGCCAGCAGCTTGCAGGGACAGGGTCGGCATACGCAGTATTTT
cdr3_aa: CASSLQGQGRHTQYF

j_call: TRBJ1-1
clone_size: -
d_call: -
v_call: TRBV29-1
cdr3_nt: TGCAGCGTTAGAACAGGGCTCAACCCTGAAGCTTTCTTT
cdr3_aa: CSVRTGLNPEAFF

j_call: TRBJ2-7
clone_size: -
d_call: -
v_call: TRBV9
cdr3_nt: TGTGCCAGCAGCGTAGGGGGTAGCGACTCCTACGAGCAGTACTTC
cdr3_aa: CASSVGGSDSYEQYF

j_call: TRBJ2-3
clone_size: -
d_call: TRBD2
v_call: TRBV6-5
cdr3_nt: TGTGCCAGCAGCATTCTAGCGGCGGACACAGATACGCAGTATTTT
cdr3_aa: CASSILAADTDTQYF

j_call: TRBJ2-3
clone_size: -
d_call: TRBD2
v_call: TRBV27
cdr3_nt: TGTGCCAGCAGTTCCGAGGGTAGCGGGTACACAGATACGCAGTATTTT
cdr3_aa: CASSSEGSGYTDTQYF

j_call: TRBJ1-1
clone_size: -
d_call: -
v_call: TRBV6-5
cdr3_nt: TGTGCCAGCAGTTACGGCAAGGCGGGGGTTAACACTGAAGCTTTCTTT
cdr3_aa: CASSYGKAGVNTEAFF

j_call: TRBJ2-7
clone_size: -
d_call: TRBD2
v_call: TRBV5-1
cdr3_nt: TGCGCCAGCAGCGGAACCCAGGGACTCGGACTAGCGGGAGAGTTTCCCGAGCAGTACTTC
cdr3_aa: CASSGTQGLGLAGEFPEQYF

j_call: TRBJ1-2
clone_size: -
d_call: -
v_call: TRBV4-3
cdr3_nt: TGCGCCAGCAGCCAAGATCCAGACAGCCGGGTCTATGTCTACACCTTC
cdr3_aa: CASSQDPDSRVYVYTF

j_call: TRBJ2-7
clone_size: -
d_call: TRBD1
v_call: TRBV6-1
cdr3_nt: TGTGCCAGCAGTGAAAGACAGGGGGGCCCCTACGAGCAGTACTTC
cdr3_aa: CASSERQGGPYEQYF

j_call: TRBJ1-5
clone_size: once
d_call: -
v_call: TRBV28
cdr3_nt: TGTGCCAGCAGTTCCAGGCCCAGGCTACGGAAGGACAATCAGCCCCAGCATTTT
cdr3_aa: CASSSRPRLRKDNQPQHF

j_call: TRBJ2-5
clone_size: few
d_call: -
v_call: TRBV5-1
cdr3_nt: TGCGCCAGCAGCTTGGTTCCCGGGGAGGGGGCCCAGTACTTC
cdr3_aa: CASSLVPGEGAQYF

j_call: TRBJ2-3
clone_size: -
d_call: TRBD2
v_call: TRBV29-1
cdr3_nt: TGCAGCGTGGTAAAGGGAGGGGCAGCAGATACGCAGTATTTT
cdr3_aa: CSVVKGGAADTQYF

j_call: TRBJ2-7
clone_size: few
d_call: TRBD1
v_call: TRBV6-5
cdr3_nt: TGTGCCAGCAGTTACTCGACGGGGACAGGCGAGCAGTACTTC
cdr3_aa: CASSYSTGTGEQYF

j_call: TRBJ2-7
clone_size: -
d_call: -
v_call: TRBV19
cdr3_nt: TGTGCCAGTAGTATAGGGCTAGGAGGACTCTACGAGCAGTACTTC
cdr3_aa: CASSIGLGGLYEQYF

j_call: TRBJ1-1
clone_size: -
d_call: -
v_call: TRBV4-1
cdr3_nt: TGCGCCAGCAGCCAAGCCCCACATGCGAACACTGAAGCTTTCTTT
cdr3_aa: CASSQAPHANTEAFF

j_call: TRBJ2-1
clone_size: -
d_call: -
v_call: TRBV12-5
cdr3_nt: TGTGCTAGTGGTTTATCAAATGAGCAGTTCTTC
cdr3_aa: CASGLSNEQFF

j_call: TRBJ2-1
clone_size: -
d_call: TRBD1
v_call: TRBV2
cdr3_nt: TGTGCCAGCTTGGGACAGGGTCCATCAAGGAATGAGCAGTTCTTC
cdr3_aa: CASLGQGPSRNEQFF

j_call: TRBJ2-1
clone_size: -
d_call: TRBD2
v_call: TRBV5-6
cdr3_nt: TGTGCCAGCAGCTTGACTAGCGGGGGGTTCGAGCAGTTCTTC
cdr3_aa: CASSLTSGGFEQFF

j_call: TRBJ1-5
clone_size: -
d_call: -
v_call: TRBV29-1
cdr3_nt: TGCAGCGTTGGTGAGGGAATTGGGTCCCAGCATTTT
cdr3_aa: CSVGEGIGSQHF

j_call: TRBJ2-7
clone_size: once
d_call: TRBD2
v_call: TRBV30
cdr3_nt: TGTGCCTGGAATGCGGCGGGAGGTGTGTACGAGCAGTACTTC
cdr3_aa: CAWNAAGGVYEQYF

j_call: TRBJ1-3
clone_size: -
d_call: TRBD1
v_call: TRBV2
cdr3_nt: TGTGCCAGCGGGGGACAGATCTCTGGAAACACCATATATTTT
cdr3_aa: CASGGQISGNTIYF

j_call: TRBJ2-6
clone_size: -
d_call: -
v_call: TRBV10-3
cdr3_nt: TGTGCCATCAGTGGGATACAGGGTACAGTGTTTGGGGCCAACGTCCTGACTTTC
cdr3_aa: CAISGIQGTVFGANVLTF

j_call: TRBJ2-1
clone_size: -
d_call: TRBD1
v_call: TRBV5-1
cdr3_nt: TGCGCCAGCAGCACGGGACAGACAAATGAGCAGTTCTTC
cdr3_aa: CASSTGQTNEQFF

j_call: TRBJ1-2
clone_size: once
d_call: -
v_call: TRBV28
cdr3_nt: TGTGCCAGCAGTGGGACATTGACTAACTATGGCTACACCTTC
cdr3_aa: CASSGTLTNYGYTF

j_call: TRBJ2-3
clone_size: -
d_call: -
v_call: TRBV7-9
cdr3_nt: TGTGCCAGCAGCCTTACAGGGTCGGATACGCAGTATTTT
cdr3_aa: CASSLTGSDTQYF

j_call: TRBJ1-2
clone_size: once
d_call: -
v_call: TRBV10-1
cdr3_nt: TGCGCCAGCAGTGGGAGAAAGGAGAGGAACTATGGCTACACCTTC
cdr3_aa: CASSGRKERNYGYTF

j_call: TRBJ2-2
clone_size: -
d_call: -
v_call: TRBV7-9
cdr3_nt: TGTGCCAGCAGCTTTGACTCGTACACCGGGGAGCTGTTTTTT
cdr3_aa: CASSFDSYTGELFF

j_call: TRBJ2-1
clone_size: -
d_call: -
v_call: TRBV13
cdr3_nt: TGTGCCAGCAGGTCAACAGGTACCGCGAATGAGCAGTTCTTC
cdr3_aa: CASRSTGTANEQFF

j_call: TRBJ1-4
clone_size: -
d_call: -
v_call: TRBV6-5
cdr3_nt: TGTGCCAGCAGCGGGACAACTGAAAAACTGTTTTTT
cdr3_aa: CASSGTTEKLFF

j_call: TRBJ1-5
clone_size: -
d_call: -
v_call: TRBV30
cdr3_nt: TGTGCCTGGAGTGACTCTAGCAATCAGCCCCAGCATTTT
cdr3_aa: CAWSDSSNQPQHF

j_call: TRBJ1-4
clone_size: -
d_call: -
v_call: TRBV7-9
cdr3_nt: TGTGCCAGCAGCCCGAGGTCGAGGCGCAATGAAAAACTGTTTTTT
cdr3_aa: CASSPRSRRNEKLFF

j_call: TRBJ1-2
clone_size: -
d_call: TRBD1
v_call: TRBV29-1
cdr3_nt: TGCAGCGCCGGGGACAGGGGAAACTATGGCTACACCTTC
cdr3_aa: CSAGDRGNYGYTF

j_call: TRBJ2-3
clone_size: -
d_call: TRBD2
v_call: TRBV9
cdr3_nt: TGTGCCAGCAGCAACCGGGGGGGTACGCAGTATTTT
cdr3_aa: CASSNRGGTQYF

j_call: TRBJ2-7
clone_size: -
d_call: -
v_call: TRBV10-2
cdr3_nt: TGCGCCAGCACGGGACTGCAGATCCACGAGCAGTACTTC
cdr3_aa: CASTGLQIHEQYF

j_call: TRBJ2-5
clone_size: -
d_call: TRBD2
v_call: TRBV2
cdr3_nt: TGTGCCAGCAGTAGAGCGGGAGTGACTGAAGAGACCCAGTACTTC
cdr3_aa: CASSRAGVTEETQYF

j_call: TRBJ2-2
clone_size: -
d_call: -
v_call: TRBV30
cdr3_nt: TGTGCCTGGAGACCGTGGAGGGGTTCCCCGGGGAACACCGGGGAGCTGTTTTTT
cdr3_aa: CAWRPWRGSPGNTGELFF